These T cell receptor beta chains were read from a single sample in a study of cytomegalovirus exposure and HLA in healthy donors. Here immunoSEQ multiplex PCR was the method, and the copy in TCRdb shows in-frame clones only, minus some. The sample consists of 110,000 or so clones, over 8.5% of them appearing once. Sequencing was done on a sample of PBMCs. The origin of the receptors is a woman aged 40 to 50 in good health and CMV-seropositive. CDR3s include the opening cysteine and the closing phenylalanine or tryptophan. Fields, in order: D gene, V gene, clone size, J gene, CDR3 DNA, CDR3 protein. D genes are given only for firm matches. The size of a clone is reported for some rows only, either as once, few or many, or as a class for expanded clones.

>-|TRBV30|-|TRBJ2-7
TGTGCCTGGAGTGATCAGGGTCCCTACGAGCAGTACTTC
CAWSDQGPYEQYF
>-|TRBV6-6|-|TRBJ1-2
TGTGCCAGCAACTACCCCGGGGGTAAGGATGGCTACACCTTC
CASNYPGGKDGYTF
>TRBD1|TRBV7-3|-|TRBJ1-6
TGTGCCAGCAGCCCATCAGGGGGGAATTCACCCCTCCACTTT
CASSPSGGNSPLHF
>TRBD1|TRBV14|-|TRBJ1-2
TGTGCCAGCAGCCGATTATCCGGGACAGGGAGTTCCTACACCTTC
CASSRLSGTGSSYTF
>-|TRBV6-1|-|TRBJ2-1
TGTGCCAGCAGTGAATACTATGAGCAGTTCTTC
CASSEYYEQFF
>-|TRBV10-3|many|TRBJ1-1
TGTGCCATCGGGGGGAACAGTGCGAACACTGAAGCTTTCTTT
CAIGGNSANTEAFF
>-|TRBV2|-|TRBJ2-3
TGTGCCAGCAGTGAAGCACTGAGTACAGATACGCAGTATTTT
CASSEALSTDTQYF
>TRBD1|TRBV14|-|TRBJ2-3
TGTGCCAGCAGCCAAGAGGGACAGGGAAGCACAGATACGCAGTATTTT
CASSQEGQGSTDTQYF
>TRBD1|TRBV29-1|-|TRBJ1-2
TGCAGCGTTGAAGATGGGACAGCTAACTATGGCTACACCTTC
CSVEDGTANYGYTF
>TRBD1|TRBV15|few|TRBJ2-7
TGTGCCACCAGCGCTCCGGGACAGGGAAATGGGATCGACTACGAGCAGTACTTC
CATSAPGQGNGIDYEQYF
>-|TRBV2|medium-sized|TRBJ1-2
TGTGCCAGGAGGGCTCCCCCCGGCGGCTACACCTTC
CARRAPPGGYTF
>-|TRBV27|few|TRBJ2-3
TGTGCCAGCAGTCTCCTGTCGGGGGTTGAGGGAGATACGCAGTATTTT
CASSLLSGVEGDTQYF
>TRBD1|TRBV11-2|few|TRBJ1-6
TGTGCCAGCAGCGGACAGGGAGACAATTCACCCCTCCACTTT
CASSGQGDNSPLHF
>-|TRBV10-3|-|TRBJ1-2
TGTGCCATCAGTCCCACCCCTCCTGGAGGCTATGGCTACACCTTC
CAISPTPPGGYGYTF
>TRBD1|TRBV7-2|few|TRBJ1-5
TGTGCCAGCAGCGCAGACAGGGAGCACAATCGGCCCCAGCATTTT
CASSADREHNRPQHF
>-|TRBV10-3|once|TRBJ2-3
TGTGCCATCACAGGAGGGGTCACAGATACGCAGTATTTT
CAITGGVTDTQYF
>-|TRBV2|few|TRBJ2-7
TGTGCCAGCCTAGGCAGTTCAAGCTCCTACGAGCAGTACTTC
CASLGSSSSYEQYF
>-|TRBV11-2|-|TRBJ1-2
TGTGCCAGCAGCCCGGGGGGGTTCTATGGCTACACCTTC
CASSPGGFYGYTF
>TRBD1|TRBV18|-|TRBJ2-3
TGTGCCAGCTCGTGGACAGGGAGGACAGATACGCAGTATTTT
CASSWTGRTDTQYF
>-|TRBV7-7|many|TRBJ2-7
TGTGCCAGCAGCTTATACCAGGGCTACGAGCAGTACTTC
CASSLYQGYEQYF
>-|TRBV2|few|TRBJ1-1
TGTGCCACTCGGGTTCCCTTGGGGGGCACTGAAGCTTTCTTT
CATRVPLGGTEAFF
>-|TRBV2|few|TRBJ1-4
TGTGCCAGCAGTGAAGCGCTTCTTCTGAAAGGGGTTTTT
CASSEALLLKGVF
>TRBD1|TRBV6-6|-|TRBJ1-5
TGTGCCAGCAGTTACAGGGGACAGGGCGATCAGCCCCAGCATTTT
CASSYRGQGDQPQHF